A single sample gave rise to the 11 T cell receptor beta chains below, sequenced in a study of shared clonotypes between healthy human individuals (dated by TCRdb to the early 2020s). To prepare the library, the immunoSEQ multiplex PCR assay was applied. In its TCRdb copy, this immuneACCESS table keeps in-frame sequences only and misses some clones. Where compared with another copy, unresolved V genes explain less than half of these, and the others have no known cause. The sample table contains approximately 350,000 clones; only one count was recorded for around 67% of them. The top ten clonotypes cover 10% of the sample. The sample was memory CD4+ T cells sorted from blood. The label giving this sample's cell subset or site can be read as: CD45RA-negative fraction. The receptor source for this set is a man in his thirties or forties in good health.

The chain is built from TRBV5-6 and TRBJ2-7, with D unclear. The CDR3 sequence is 14 residues long. V lost 0 bases to trimming and J lost 3 bases, with 10 bases between them. From germline, CDR1 is SGHDT and CDR2 YYEEEE. DNA for the CDR3: TGTGCCAGCAGCTTGGGTCAGGCTAGCTACGAGCAGTACTTC. Protein sequence: CASSLGQASYEQYF.

This clone appeared once. Other nucleotide sequences in the sample specify the same CDR3. The rearrangement joins TRBV30 to TRBJ1-4, with 8 bases aligning to TRBD1. This CDR3 region has 13 residues. From germline, CDR1 is GTSNPN and CDR2 SVGIG (reference sequence). J gave up 8 bases and V 5 bases, and 7 bases lay outside the gene matches. For the CDR3, the DNA is TGTGCCTGGTTAGGACAGGGAAGGGAAAAACTGTTTTTT. This gives the protein CAWLGQGREKLFF. Full variable domain (outside the CDR3, taken from reference TRBV30 and TRBJ1-4): SQTIHQWPATLVQPVGSPLSLECTVEGTSNPNLYWYRQAAGRGLQLLFYSVGIGQISSEVPQNLSASRPQDRQFILSSKKLLLSDSGFYLCAWLGQGREKLFFGSGTQLSVL.

Remarks on this clone: The same CDR3 arises from other DNA sequences in this sample as well. This chain joins TRBV6-6 and TRBJ1-5; TRBD1 aligns across 10 bases. V was clipped by 4 bases and J by 3 bases; unmatched bases: 3. CDR1 and CDR2 (germline): MNHNY, SVGAGI (reference sequence). CDR3 length: 15 amino acids. The CDR3 spells CASSLGQGDNQPQHF. The CDR3 DNA is TGTGCCAGCAGTTTAGGACAGGGGGACAATCAGCCCCAGCATTTT.

This clone showed up just a few times. V is TRBV29-1 and J is TRBJ2-7; D is undetermined. Germline values: CDR1 SQVTM, CDR2 ANQGSEA. Deletions cut 6 bases from V and 0 bases from J, with 9 bases between. The CDR3 spans 12 residues. CDR3 amino acids: CSVHFGSYEQYF. The CDR3 DNA is TGCAGCGTCCATTTCGGCTCCTACGAGCAGTACTTC.

V and J are TRBV30 and TRBJ2-7, with 8 bases aligning to TRBD1. The CDR3 is made up of 12 amino acids. The trim removed 5 bases at V and 4 bases at J, leaving 4 bases unmatched. The germline CDR1 and CDR2 sequences are GTSNPN and SVGIG (reference sequence). The CDR3 nucleotides are TGTGCCTGGGGGCAGGGGGCGTACGAGCAGTACTTC. It codes for CAWGQGAYEQYF.

Worth noting for this clone: Other DNA variants within this sample encode the same CDR3. This chain links TRBV27 with TRBJ1-1; D is uncertain. The CDR3 extends over 13 amino acids. Germline V gene data show CDR1 as MNHEY and CDR2 as SMNVEV (reference sequence). V was clipped by 3 bases and J by 5 bases, with 10 bases between them. The CDR3 here is CASSFQGGTEAFF. In nucleotides, the CDR3 is TGTGCCAGCAGTTTCCAAGGAGGGACTGAAGCTTTCTTT.

This clone has a handful of counts. The gene calls are TRBV7-9 and TRBJ2-5; 9 positions match TRBD2. This CDR3 is built from 17 residues. Germline V gene data show CDR1 as SEHNR and CDR2 as FQNEAQ (reference sequence). Unmatched junction bases numbered 13, after V lost 4 bases and J lost 4 bases. DNA for the CDR3: TGTGCCAGCAGCTCCGACCTGGCGGGAGGGCCTACAGAGACCCAGTACTTC. It translates to CASSSDLAGGPTETQYF.

This sequence joins TRBV5-1 and TRBJ1-3; D is undetermined. The CDR3 runs 13 residues. Germline values: CDR1 SGHRS, CDR2 YFSETQ. Deletions cut 4 bases from V and 8 bases from J, with 13 bases between. CDR3 amino acids: CASSPPQRDTIYF. The CDR3 DNA follows: TGCGCCAGCAGCCCCCCACAGCGCGACACCATATATTTT.

This clone was observed a handful of times. Additional DNA sequences in this sample encode the identical CDR3. The chain is built from TRBV2 and TRBJ2-7; 7 nucleotides agree with TRBD1. J gave up 3 bases and V 7 bases, and 6 bases lay outside the gene matches. There are 13 residues in the CDR3. Germline V CDR1 and CDR2: SNHLY, FYNNEI. The CDR3 is CASNRDSIYEQYF. In DNA, the CDR3 is TGTGCCAGCAACCGGGACAGCATCTACGAGCAGTACTTC.

This clone was counted only a few times. The chain is built from TRBV5-1 and TRBJ1-2; 8 nucleotides agree with TRBD1. Per germline, CDR1 SGHRS and CDR2 YFSETQ. The CDR3 spans 14 residues. With V trimmed by 4 bases and J by 3 bases, 5 bases remained unmatched. The CDR3 here is CASSVGTGYYGYTF. CDR3 in DNA: TGCGCCAGCAGCGTAGGGACAGGATACTATGGCTACACCTTC. The whole variable domain, remainder taken from reference TRBV5-1 and TRBJ1-2, is KAGVTQTPRYLIKTRGQQVTLSCSPISGHRSVSWYQQTPGQGLQFLFEYFSETQRNKGNFPGRFSGRQFSNSRSEMNVSTLELGDSALYLCASSVGTGYYGYTFGSGTRLTVV.

V and J are TRBV11-2 and TRBJ2-7; a weak D match, TRBD1 (6 bases). CDR3 length: 14 residues. Looked up from germline, CDR1 is SGHAT and CDR2 is FQNNGV. The V gene lost 6 bases and the J gene lost 3 bases, with 15 bases spanning the gap. The CDR3 loop reads CASRGPDRSYEQYF. CDR3 sequence (DNA): TGTGCCAGCAGGGGACCGGACAGAAGCTACGAGCAGTACTTC.